The clone carrying this T cell receptor (beta chain) was picked up one time. Its antigen is as yet unknown. The sample comes from a study of T-cell memory formation after mild COVID-19. Whole-study findings and limits: Some clones that responded were present in memory (sampled pre-infection), which suggests cross-reactive memory joined. CM and EM subsets held most contracting CD4+ clones; EMRA held CD8+ ones.

From 5'RACE with constant-segment primers came TCR alpha and TCR beta cDNA libraries that carried sample barcodes and UMIs. Each CDR3 protein is one row after TCRdb ran MiXCR on the 5' RACE reads. Of about 400,000 distinct CDR3 sequences in the sample, approximately 25% were seen once. The germline gives CDR1 MNHNS, CDR2 SASEGT. CDR3 length: 17 amino acids. J gave up 5 bases and V 0 bases, and 9 bases lay outside the gene matches. The sequencing input was PBMCs or a T cell subset sorted from them (not recorded which). The source of this sequence is an adult woman who had mild COVID-19 (a few samples of this study predate the infection). Cell type and time point are not known. The chain is built from TRBV6-1 and TRBJ2-7; 11 nucleotides line up with TRBD1. The CDR3 DNA reads TGTGCCAGCAGTGAAGCGAGTACCGGACAGGGGGCGGACGAGCAGTACTTC. Its protein product is CASSEASTGQGADEQYF.